These T cell receptor beta chains were read from a single sample in a study of CD8+ T cells in alopecia areata. Some clones are missing from TCRdb's copy, which holds only in-frame ones; the method was immunoSEQ multiplex PCR. The sample consists of some 240,000 clones, more than 45% of them appearing once. Sequencing used CD4+ T cells sorted from blood, obtained at week 4, from a patient treated with tofacitinib. These receptors all stem from a human donor with alopecia areata. The CDR3 runs from the conserved cysteine through the conserved F or W. A D gene is named only where the DNA matches it firmly. Clone size, where shown, is once, few, many, or a class for clones that have expanded.

abundance | d_gene | j_gene | v_gene | CDR3nt | CDR3aa
- | TRBD2 | TRBJ2-2 | TRBV29-1 | TGCAGCGCCTTCGGGGGGGCGATCACCGGGGAGCTGTTTTTT | CSAFGGAITGELFF
- | - | TRBJ1-5 | TRBV6-1 | TGTGCCAGCACCGGGACGGGGGGCGTAAATCAGCCCCAGCATTTT | CASTGTGGVNQPQHF
- | - | TRBJ1-3 | TRBV29-1 | TGCAGCGTCCGGATCTCTGGAAACACCATATATTTT | CSVRISGNTIYF
few | - | TRBJ2-7 | TRBV7-2 | TGTGCCAGTAACCACGACAGTCCGCACTACGAGCAGTACTTC | CASNHDSPHYEQYF
many | TRBD1 | TRBJ2-3 | TRBV9 | TGTGCCAGCAGCGGTCGACAGGGGGCGTTGGGAGATACGCAGTATTTT | CASSGRQGALGDTQYF
few | - | TRBJ2-1 | TRBV29-1 | TGCAGCGTTGAGCCAGGGGGGTACAATGAGCAGTTCTTC | CSVEPGGYNEQFF
once | - | TRBJ2-1 | TRBV15 | TGTGCCACCAGCAGAAGCCTTGTCGGCGATGAGCAGTTCTTC | CATSRSLVGDEQFF
- | TRBD1 | TRBJ2-7 | TRBV7-9 | TGTGCCAGCAGCTCGGGACAGGGGCGATCCTACGAGCAGTACTTC | CASSSGQGRSYEQYF
- | - | TRBJ1-2 | TRBV6-6 | TGTGCCAGCCGTGGGGCAGCCTATGGCTACACCTTC | CASRGAAYGYTF
few | - | TRBJ2-3 | TRBV29-1 | TGCAGCGTGATAAACGGACAGACCGGCACAGATACGCAGTATTTT | CSVINGQTGTDTQYF
- | - | TRBJ1-5 | TRBV30 | TGTGCCTGGAGTGTTGGTCAGGGCACTCAGCCCCAGCATTTT | CAWSVGQGTQPQHF
once | TRBD1 | TRBJ1-2 | TRBV30 | TGTGCCTGGAGTGCGGGACAGGGGGCGGTTAGTGGCTACACCTTC | CAWSAGQGAVSGYTF
- | - | TRBJ1-2 | TRBV6-5 | TGTGCCAGCAGTTACACGGTAAACTACCGGGTCCATGGCTACACCTTC | CASSYTVNYRVHGYTF
few | - | TRBJ2-3 | TRBV29-1 | TGCAGCGCTTCTCCGTCAGATACGCAGTATTTT | CSASPSDTQYF
- | - | TRBJ2-2 | TRBV2 | TGTGCCACCCAGGGTCTAAGGGCTGACGGGGAGCTGTTTTTT | CATQGLRADGELFF
few | - | TRBJ2-7 | TRBV7-9 | TGTGCCAGCAGCCGGGGTCAAGAGCAGTACTTC | CASSRGQEQYF
- | TRBD1 | TRBJ1-1 | TRBV9 | TGTGCCAGCAGCGTAGTGGGGACAGGGAACACTGAAGCTTTCTTT | CASSVVGTGNTEAFF
few | - | TRBJ1-6 | TRBV7-9 | TGTGCCAGCAGCTTTAATTCACCCCTCCACTTT | CASSFNSPLHF
few | - | TRBJ2-1 | TRBV4-2 | TGTGCCAGCAGCCAAGGGGTGGGCACAAACTCCTACAATGAGCAGTTCTTC | CASSQGVGTNSYNEQFF
few | - | TRBJ2-3 | TRBV15 | TGTGCCACCAGCATTCCCCAGGGGGGCGCAGATACGCAGTATTTT | CATSIPQGGADTQYF
- | - | TRBJ1-5 | TRBV2 | TGTGCCAGCAGTGTAGCGGGGCGCGAGGTTCAGCCCCAGCATTTT | CASSVAGREVQPQHF
- | TRBD1 | TRBJ2-7 | TRBV6-5 | TGTGCCACGAGTCACGATCTCAGGGGGCCCTACGAGCAGTACTTC | CATSHDLRGPYEQYF
few | - | TRBJ2-7 | TRBV16 | TGTGCCAGCAGCCACTTTCGACAGGCCTACGAGCAGTACTTC | CASSHFRQAYEQYF
once | - | TRBJ2-7 | TRBV27 | TGTGCCAGCAGTTCTAACCCTCCCGAGCAGTACTTC | CASSSNPPEQYF
- | - | TRBJ2-4 | TRBV7-2 | TGTGCCAGCAGCCCCGACTCCGCAAAAAACATTCAGTACTTC | CASSPDSAKNIQYF
few | - | TRBJ1-2 | TRBV6-5 | TGTGCCAGCAGTCCTCCACCAGGCACTGGCTACACCTTC | CASSPPPGTGYTF
- | TRBD2 | TRBJ2-3 | TRBV7-3 | TGTGCCAGCAGCCCGACTAGCGGGGCGACAGATACGCAGTATTTT | CASSPTSGATDTQYF
few | TRBD1 | TRBJ1-5 | TRBV4-1 | TGCGCCAGCAGCCAAGATACAGGGGGCGACCCTAATCAGCCCCAGCATTTT | CASSQDTGGDPNQPQHF
- | - | TRBJ2-5 | TRBV2 | TGTGCCAGCAGGGCACTACTGCAAGAGACCCAGTACTTC | CASRALLQETQYF
few | TRBD1 | TRBJ1-1 | TRBV7-2 | TGTGCCAGCAGCTTGACCGGGACAGGGGTAGGGAACACTGAAGCTTTCTTT | CASSLTGTGVGNTEAFF
few | - | TRBJ1-2 | TRBV30 | TGTGCCTGGAGTGAGACGGGGGGCTTTGGCTACACCTTC | CAWSETGGFGYTF
- | TRBD2 | TRBJ2-3 | TRBV29-1 | TGCAGCGTTGGTCACGGGACTACCGCAGATACGCAGTATTTT | CSVGHGTTADTQYF
few | - | TRBJ1-1 | TRBV20-1 | TGCAGTGCTAGTTTGGACACTGAAGCTTTCTTT | CSASLDTEAFF
few | TRBD1 | TRBJ1-1 | TRBV19 | TGTGCCAGTAGCAACAGGGGTGGTCAAGCTTTCTTT | CASSNRGGQAFF
- | - | TRBJ1-2 | TRBV27 | TGTGCCAGCAGTTTATCAGGGGAGGAAGGCTACACCTTC | CASSLSGEEGYTF
- | - | TRBJ2-6 | TRBV6-1 | TGTGCCAGCAGTACCCGGGCCCGCGCCAACGTCCTGACTTTC | CASSTRARANVLTF
many | TRBD1 | TRBJ2-5 | TRBV6-6 | TGTGCCAGCAGTTACCCGACAGGGGGTGAGACCCAGTACTTC | CASSYPTGGETQYF
few | - | TRBJ2-6 | TRBV18 | TGTGCCAGCTCACCCTTGACGGTTGTGGGGGCCAACGTCCTGACTTTC | CASSPLTVVGANVLTF
- | - | TRBJ2-5 | TRBV27 | TGTGCCAGCAGTCCCCAACACCAAGAGACCCAGTACTTC | CASSPQHQETQYF
- | TRBD1 | TRBJ2-5 | TRBV6-6 | TGTGCCAGCAGCCAGGGGGCGAAGACCCAGTACTTC | CASSQGAKTQYF
- | - | TRBJ2-1 | TRBV7-2 | TGTGCCAGCAGCTTAGCAGGGGGGTGGAATGAGCAGTTCTTC | CASSLAGGWNEQFF
- | - | TRBJ2-7 | TRBV11-2 | TGTGCCAGCAGCTTAGGACGGCAGTCCTACGAGCAGTACTTC | CASSLGRQSYEQYF
- | - | TRBJ2-6 | TRBV25-1 | TGTGCCAGCAGTGAATCGGACGGGGTCTCTGGGGCCAACGTCCTGACTTTC | CASSESDGVSGANVLTF
- | - | TRBJ2-7 | TRBV29-1 | TGCAGCGTTAAGCCACAGGGCGGTAGGAACGAGCAGTACTTC | CSVKPQGGRNEQYF
- | TRBD1 | TRBJ2-5 | TRBV4-2 | TGTGCCAGCAGCCAAGATCCGGGACAGGGGAAAGAGACCCAGTACTTC | CASSQDPGQGKETQYF
- | - | TRBJ1-1 | TRBV29-1 | TGCAGCGTTCATATGAACACTGAAGCTTTCTTT | CSVHMNTEAFF
once | - | TRBJ1-2 | TRBV29-1 | TGCAGCGTTGGAGGGTATGGCTACACCTTC | CSVGGYGYTF
- | - | TRBJ2-1 | TRBV11-2 | TGTGCCAGCAGCCTCTTTGGCTCCTACAATGAGCAGTTCTTC | CASSLFGSYNEQFF
- | - | TRBJ2-1 | TRBV29-1 | TGCAGCGGTTGGGCGAATGAGCAGTTCTTC | CSGWANEQFF
few | TRBD1 | TRBJ1-4 | TRBV7-9 | TGTGCCAGCAGCTTAGCCCCCGGGACAGTGAAACTGTTTTTT | CASSLAPGTVKLFF
- | - | TRBJ1-5 | TRBV19 | TGTGCCAGTGCCTCCGGGTATAGCAATCAGCCCCAGCATTTT | CASASGYSNQPQHF
- | - | TRBJ2-7 | TRBV5-1 | TGCGCCAGCAAGTTTGGTCGGGACACCAGCTCCTACGAGCAGTACTTC | CASKFGRDTSSYEQYF